This T cell receptor (beta chain) came from a study of CD4 T cells in relation to SARS-CoV-2 and coronaviruses. In regard to this clone: Its antigen is undetermined.

Some clones are missing from TCRdb's copy, which holds only in-frame ones; the method was immunoSEQ multiplex PCR. Altogether just under 30,000 clones are present, about three quarters being singletons, with the ten largest covering 12%. The V and J ends lost 8 bases and 0 bases respectively, with 10 bases between them. Germline V gives CDR1 SQVTM, CDR2 ANQGSEA. The CDR3 is 12 residues long. CD4+ T cells from unexposed donors were obtained before the COVID-19 pandemic (2011-2018). CD4+ T cells were isolated from the cells after about 11 days of culture. This receptor was taken from a human donor in good health. V and J are TRBV29-1 and TRBJ1-1; D uncertain. Input material: CD4+ T cells from PBMCs, cultured in vitro. The CDR3 nucleotides are TGCAGCCTGAAGCTCATGAACACTGAAGCTTTCTTT. It encodes CSLKLMNTEAFF.